The next 17 T cell receptor beta chains were all read from a single sample in a study of early T cells in non-severe SARS-CoV-2 infection. In TCRdb, the 5' RACE reads were re-called with MiXCR into one record per CDR3 protein. In the table there are about 100,000 distinct CDR3 sequences, 13% of which are singletons. Sequenced sample: whole blood. The receptors originated from an adult who was a healthcare worker with PCR-confirmed SARS-CoV-2 infection or an uninfected control (not recorded which).

This clonotype was detected many times. The DNA of the CDR3 is TGTGCCAGCACCCAGGCGGTCTACACAGATACGCAGTATTTT. As protein: CASTQAVYTDTQYF. The rearrangement joins TRBV28 to TRBJ2-3; D uncertain. The V end lost 7 bases, the J end lost 2 bases, and 13 bases lay between the germline ends. The CDR3 has 14 amino acids. Germline CDR1 and CDR2: MDHEN and SYDVKM.

The rearrangement links TRBV5-1 to TRBJ1-2; D remains unclear. Deletions cut 0 bases from V and 7 bases from J, with 10 bases between. Germline CDR1 is SGHRS and CDR2 is YFSETQ. CDR3 length equals 13 residues. The CDR3 sequence is CASSLVGTAGYTF. The CDR3 DNA reads as TGCGCCAGCAGCTTGGTGGGTACCGCTGGCTACACCTTC. Based on the CDR3 plus reference TRBV5-1 and TRBJ1-2, the full variable domain is KAGVTQTPRYLIKTRGQQVTLSCSPISGHRSVSWYQQTPGQGLQFLFEYFSETQRNKGNFPGRFSGRQFSNSRSEMNVSTLELGDSALYLCASSLVGTAGYTFGSGTRLTVV.

This chain uses TRBV28 with TRBJ2-3; D unclear. The CDR3 has 11 amino acids. V was cut by 7 bases and J by 6 bases, with 8 bases left in between. CDR1 MDHEN and CDR2 SYDVKM come from the germline V gene. The CDR3 DNA follows: TGTGCCAGCAAGAGCGCGGATACGCAGTATTTT. It encodes CASKSADTQYF.

This chain joins TRBV6-5 and TRBJ2-3; the match to TRBD1 covers 7 bases. V lost 8 bases, J lost 5 bases, and 4 bases stayed unmatched. Germline V gene lookup returns CDR1 MNHEY and CDR2 SVGAGI. This CDR3 contains 12 residues. The CDR3 loop is CASGQGVDTQYF. DNA for the CDR3: TGTGCCAGCGGTCAGGGGGTAGATACGCAGTATTTT.

Many counts were recorded for this clonotype. The chain is built from TRBV12-3 or TRBV12-4 and TRBJ2-1, with 9 bases fitting TRBD2. There are 16 residues in the CDR3. Trimming removed 6 bases from V and 3 bases from J; junction bases left unmatched: 9. In DNA, the CDR3 is TGTGCCAGCAGCCCCTCGCGGGGGGGCTTCTACAATGAGCAGTTCTTC. This translates into CASSPSRGGFYNEQFF.

In this sample, this clonotype turned up many times. The V gene is TRBV5-1, the J gene TRBJ2-3, with D tentatively TRBD1 (5 bases). V shed 0 bases and J shed 3 bases, with 11 bases lying between them. CDR1 is SGHRS, CDR2 YFSETQ, per germline. CDR3 length equals 15 residues. CDR3 nucleotide sequence: TGCGCCAGCAGCTTGGCCGCAGGGATGACAGATACGCAGTATTTT. Translating gives CASSLAAGMTDTQYF. Looking up the rest from reference TRBV5-1 and TRBJ2-3 gives the full variable domain: KAGVTQTPRYLIKTRGQQVTLSCSPISGHRSVSWYQQTPGQGLQFLFEYFSETQRNKGNFPGRFSGRQFSNSRSEMNVSTLELGDSALYLCASSLAAGMTDTQYFGPGTRLTVL.

This clonotype was counted a few times. The genes are TRBV2 and TRBJ2-3; TRBD2 matches at 14 bases. CDR1 is SNHLY, CDR2 FYNNEI, per germline. The CDR3 spans 14 residues. J was trimmed by 8 bases and V by 9 bases; bases with no gene match: 7. This CDR3 is CASHPGTSGGTQYF. DNA for the CDR3: TGTGCCAGTCACCCCGGGACTAGCGGGGGTACGCAGTATTTT.

For the CDR3, the DNA is TGTGCCAGCAGCTCCGGGACCAAGTCTCAAGAGACCCAGTACTTC. Protein: CASSSGTKSQETQYF. V and J are TRBV11-2 and TRBJ2-5; either TRBD1 or TRBD2 may supply D (5 bases each). The CDR3 covers 15 residues. V was shortened by 4 bases and J by 2 bases, with 14 bases between the two germline ends. The germline V gene encodes CDR1 SGHAT and CDR2 FQNNGV.

The V call is TRBV10-3, the J call TRBJ2-2; tentatively, D is TRBD1 (6 bases). Trimming cost V 0 bases and J 0 bases, with 8 bases left between them. There are 16 residues in the CDR3. The germline gives CDR1 ENHRY, CDR2 SYGVKD. CDR3 residues: CAISESGASNTGELFF. CDR3 DNA sequence: TGTGCCATCAGTGAGTCGGGGGCTTCGAACACCGGGGAGCTGTTTTTT.

V usage is TRBV3-1 and J usage is TRBJ2-1; D ambiguous. The CDR3 sequence is 11 residues long. Germline-derived CDR1 and CDR2 are LGHDT and YNNKEL (reference sequence). V shed 8 bases and J shed 4 bases, with 6 bases lying between them. In DNA, the CDR3 is TGTGCCAGCGGCAGATACAATGAGCAGTTCTTC. This codes for CASGRYNEQFF.

The CDR3 coding sequence is TGCGCCAGCACCCCCCGCGAACCTAATGAAAAACTGTTTTTT. Translated, it gives CASTPREPNEKLFF. The chain combines TRBV5-1 with TRBJ1-4, with D unresolved. Germline V gene data show CDR1 as SGHRS and CDR2 as YFSETQ. This CDR3 is 14 amino acids long. Trimming took off 6 bases at V and 3 bases at J, with 12 bases between the two ends. Together with reference TRBV5-1 and TRBJ1-4, the CDR3 gives the full variable domain: KAGVTQTPRYLIKTRGQQVTLSCSPISGHRSVSWYQQTPGQGLQFLFEYFSETQRNKGNFPGRFSGRQFSNSRSEMNVSTLELGDSALYLCASTPREPNEKLFFGSGTQLSVL.

This rearrangement joins TRBV10-1 to TRBJ2-1; D tentatively reads TRBD1 or TRBD2 (5 bases each). This CDR3 region has 12 residues. Looked up from germline, CDR1 is WNHNN and CDR2 is SYGVQD (reference sequence). V lost 10 bases and J lost 7, with 14 bases in between. In nucleotides, the CDR3 is TGCGCCACGGGGCAAAGTAGTAATGAGCAGTTCTTC. This gives the protein CATGQSSNEQFF.

This clonotype was found many times. The V and J genes are TRBV28 and TRBJ1-5, with D unresolved. V was trimmed by 5 bases and J by 1 base, leaving 18 bases between them. Germline CDR1 is MDHEN and CDR2 is SYDVKM. This CDR3 region has 17 residues. CDR3 nucleotides: TGTGCCAGCAGTCCCCCCGCCCGGGTGAGGAGCAATCAGCCCCAGCATTTT. The encoded protein is CASSPPARVRSNQPQHF.

The rearrangement joins TRBV11-2 to TRBJ2-4, with D unclear. Germline lookup yields CDR1 SGHAT and CDR2 FQNNGV. This CDR3 has 15 amino acids. Trimming pared 1 base from V and 0 bases from J, leaving 7 bases between. The CDR3 DNA sequence: TGTGCCAGCAGCTTAGGGAGAGGAGCCAAAAACATTCAGTACTTC. As protein: CASSLGRGAKNIQYF.

The sample holds many counts of this clonotype. This CDR3 reads CASRTEGLADNEQFF. CDR3 bases: TGTGCCAGCAGGACTGAGGGACTAGCCGACAATGAGCAGTTCTTC. The chain employs TRBV11-1 and TRBJ2-1; 9 nucleotides match TRBD2. The junction had 8 bases not matched to a gene; V was cut back by 6 bases and J by 5 bases. The CDR3 covers 15 residues. Per the germline V gene, CDR1 is SGHAT and CDR2 is FQDESV (reference sequence).

The rearrangement joins TRBV2 to TRBJ2-2, with 7 positions matching TRBD2. The ends lost 5 bases at V and 2 bases at J; junction bases unmatched: 8. Germline-derived CDR1 and CDR2 are SNHLY and FYNNEI. This CDR3 comprises 16 residues. DNA for the CDR3: TGTGCCAGCAGTCTAGGGCGGGGGATAAACACCGGGGAGCTGTTTTTT. This sequence encodes CASSLGRGINTGELFF.

Ten or more counts support this clonotype. The chain is built from TRBV28 and TRBJ2-2; no clear D. Germline values: CDR1 MDHEN, CDR2 SYDVKM. CDR3 length equals 17 residues. Trimming took off 1 base at V and 2 bases at J, with 14 bases between the two ends. CDR3 sequence (DNA): TGTGCCAGCAGTTTATCTTCCGGTTTTAACAACACCGGGGAGCTGTTTTTT. It yields the protein CASSLSSGFNNTGELFF.